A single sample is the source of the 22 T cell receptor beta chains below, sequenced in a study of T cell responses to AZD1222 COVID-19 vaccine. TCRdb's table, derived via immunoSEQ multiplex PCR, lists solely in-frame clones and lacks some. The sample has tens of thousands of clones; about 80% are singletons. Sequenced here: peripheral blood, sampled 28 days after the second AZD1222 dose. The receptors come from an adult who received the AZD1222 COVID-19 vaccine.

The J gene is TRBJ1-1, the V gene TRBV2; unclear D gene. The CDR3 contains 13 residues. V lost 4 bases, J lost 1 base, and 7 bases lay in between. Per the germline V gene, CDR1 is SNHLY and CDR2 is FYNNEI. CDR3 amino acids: CASSGEKNTEAFF. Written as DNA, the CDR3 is TGTGCCAGCAGTGGGGAAAAGAACACTGAAGCTTTCTTT.

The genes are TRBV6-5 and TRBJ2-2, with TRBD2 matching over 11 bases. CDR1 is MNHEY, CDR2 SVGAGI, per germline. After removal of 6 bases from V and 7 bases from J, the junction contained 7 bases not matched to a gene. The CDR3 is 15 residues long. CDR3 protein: CASSRPSGGLGELFF. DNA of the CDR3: TGTGCCAGCAGCCGACCTAGCGGGGGGCTCGGGGAGCTGTTTTTT.

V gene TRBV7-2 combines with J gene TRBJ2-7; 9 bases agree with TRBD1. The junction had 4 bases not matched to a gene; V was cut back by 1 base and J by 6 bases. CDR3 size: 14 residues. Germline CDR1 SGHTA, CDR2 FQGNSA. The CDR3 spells CASSLDGTGLEQYF. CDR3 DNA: TGTGCCAGCAGCTTAGACGGGACAGGGCTCGAGCAGTACTTC.

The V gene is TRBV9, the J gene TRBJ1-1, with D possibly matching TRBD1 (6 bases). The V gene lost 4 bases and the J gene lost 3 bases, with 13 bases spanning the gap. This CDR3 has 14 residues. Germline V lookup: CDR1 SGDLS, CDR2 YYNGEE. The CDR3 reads CASSQNHRDTEAFF. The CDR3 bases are TGTGCCAGCAGCCAAAACCACAGGGACACTGAAGCTTTCTTT.

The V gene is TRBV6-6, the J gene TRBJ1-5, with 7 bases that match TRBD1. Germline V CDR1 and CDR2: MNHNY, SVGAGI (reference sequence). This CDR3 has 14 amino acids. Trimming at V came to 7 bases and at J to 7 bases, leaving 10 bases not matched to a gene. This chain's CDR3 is CASTPEGAAQPQHF. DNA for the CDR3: TGTGCCAGCACACCGGAGGGGGCGGCCCAGCCCCAGCATTTT.

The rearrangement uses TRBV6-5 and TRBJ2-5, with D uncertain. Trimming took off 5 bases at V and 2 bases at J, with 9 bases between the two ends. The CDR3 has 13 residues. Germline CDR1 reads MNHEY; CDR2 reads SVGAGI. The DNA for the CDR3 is TGTGCCAGCAGTAACCGGGCTCAAGAGACCCAGTACTTC. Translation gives CASSNRAQETQYF.

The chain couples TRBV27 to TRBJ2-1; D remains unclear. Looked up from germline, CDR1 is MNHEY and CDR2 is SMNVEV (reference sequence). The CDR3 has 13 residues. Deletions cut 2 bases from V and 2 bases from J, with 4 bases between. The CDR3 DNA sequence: TGTGCCAGCAGTTTAAGCCCCTACAATGAGCAGTTCTTC. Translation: CASSLSPYNEQFF.

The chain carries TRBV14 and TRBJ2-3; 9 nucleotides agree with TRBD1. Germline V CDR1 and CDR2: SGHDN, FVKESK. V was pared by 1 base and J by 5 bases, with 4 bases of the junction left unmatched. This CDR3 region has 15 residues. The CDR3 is CASSQAGTGIDTQYF. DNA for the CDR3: TGTGCCAGCAGCCAAGCTGGGACAGGGATAGATACGCAGTATTTT.

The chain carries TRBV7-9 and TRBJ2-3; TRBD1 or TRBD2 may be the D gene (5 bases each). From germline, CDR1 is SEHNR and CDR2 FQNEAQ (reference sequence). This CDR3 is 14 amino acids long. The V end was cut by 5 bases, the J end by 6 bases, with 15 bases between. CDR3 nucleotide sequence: TGTGCCAGCAGCCCAGGGACCCCGGTGGATACGCAGTATTTT. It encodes CASSPGTPVDTQYF. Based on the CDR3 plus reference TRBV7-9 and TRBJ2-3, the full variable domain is DTGVSQNPRHKITKRGQNVTFRCDPISEHNRLYWYRQTLGQGPEFLTYFQNEAQLEKSRLLSDRFSAERPKGSFSTLEIQRTEQGDSAMYLCASSPGTPVDTQYFGPGTRLTVL.

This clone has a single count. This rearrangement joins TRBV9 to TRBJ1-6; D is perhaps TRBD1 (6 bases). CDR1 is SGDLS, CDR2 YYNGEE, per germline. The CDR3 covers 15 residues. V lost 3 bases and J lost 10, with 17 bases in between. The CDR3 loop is CASSGGLGGESPLHF. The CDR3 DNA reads TGTGCCAGCAGCGGGGGCCTAGGGGGAGAGTCACCCCTCCACTTT. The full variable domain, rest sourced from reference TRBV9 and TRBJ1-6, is DSGVTQTPKHLITATGQRVTLRCSPRSGDLSVYWYQQSLDQGLQFLIQYYNGEERAKGNILERFSAQQFPDLHSELNLSSLELGDSALYFCASSGGLGGESPLHFGNGTRLTVT.

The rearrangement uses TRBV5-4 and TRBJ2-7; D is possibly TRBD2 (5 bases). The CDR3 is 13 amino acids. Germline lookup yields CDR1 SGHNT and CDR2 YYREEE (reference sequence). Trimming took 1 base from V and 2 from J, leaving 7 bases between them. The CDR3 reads CASSLLGAYEQYF. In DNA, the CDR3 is TGTGCCAGCAGCTTGCTGGGAGCCTACGAGCAGTACTTC.

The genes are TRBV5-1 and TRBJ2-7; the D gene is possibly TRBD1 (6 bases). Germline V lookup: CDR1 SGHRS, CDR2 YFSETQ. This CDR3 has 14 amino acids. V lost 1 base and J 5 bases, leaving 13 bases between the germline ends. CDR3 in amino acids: CASSLSYRVDEQYF. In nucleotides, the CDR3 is TGCGCCAGCAGCTTGTCCTACAGGGTTGACGAGCAGTACTTC.

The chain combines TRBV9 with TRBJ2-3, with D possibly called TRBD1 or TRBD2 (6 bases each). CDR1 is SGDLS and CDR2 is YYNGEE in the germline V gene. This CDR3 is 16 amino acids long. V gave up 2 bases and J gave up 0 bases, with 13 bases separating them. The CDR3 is CASSVGRGLSTDTQYF. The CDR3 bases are TGTGCCAGCAGCGTGGGCAGGGGACTTAGCACAGATACGCAGTATTTT.

CDR3 nucleotide sequence: TGTGCCAGCAGTGCCTATTTGACAGGGGGCGACGAGCAGTACTTC. Its protein product is CASSAYLTGGDEQYF. The chain is built from TRBV25-1 and TRBJ2-7; TRBD1 aligns across 10 bases. The CDR3 runs to 15 residues. Germline loops: CDR1 MGHDK, CDR2 SYGVNS. The trim removed 4 bases at V and 5 bases at J, leaving 8 bases unmatched.

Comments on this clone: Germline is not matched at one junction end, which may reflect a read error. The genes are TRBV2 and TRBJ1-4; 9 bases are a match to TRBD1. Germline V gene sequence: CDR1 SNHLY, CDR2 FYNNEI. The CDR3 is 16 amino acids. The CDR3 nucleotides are TGTGCCATCAGTGCCGTGGGCGGACAGGGGACTGAAAAACTGTTTTTT. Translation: CAISAVGGQGTEKLFF.

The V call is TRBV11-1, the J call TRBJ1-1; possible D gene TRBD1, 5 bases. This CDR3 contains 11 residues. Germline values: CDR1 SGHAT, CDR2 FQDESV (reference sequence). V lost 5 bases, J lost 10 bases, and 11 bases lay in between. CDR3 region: CASSEVGVAFF. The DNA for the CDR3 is TGTGCCAGCAGCGAAGTGGGGGTAGCTTTCTTT.

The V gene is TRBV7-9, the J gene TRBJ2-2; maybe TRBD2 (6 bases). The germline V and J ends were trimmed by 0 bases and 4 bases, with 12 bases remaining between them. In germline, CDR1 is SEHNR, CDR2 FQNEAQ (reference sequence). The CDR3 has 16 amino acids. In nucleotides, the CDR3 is TGTGCCAGCAGCTTAGCGCATGGCGGGGCCACCGGGGAGCTGTTTTTT. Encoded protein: CASSLAHGGATGELFF.

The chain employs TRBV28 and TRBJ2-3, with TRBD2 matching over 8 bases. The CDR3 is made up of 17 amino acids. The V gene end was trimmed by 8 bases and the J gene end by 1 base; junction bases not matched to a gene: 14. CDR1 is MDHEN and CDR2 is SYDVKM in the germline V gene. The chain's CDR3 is CASARSSSSGRTDTQYF. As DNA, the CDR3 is TGTGCCAGCGCCAGGTCCTCCTCTAGCGGGCGCACAGATACGCAGTATTTT.

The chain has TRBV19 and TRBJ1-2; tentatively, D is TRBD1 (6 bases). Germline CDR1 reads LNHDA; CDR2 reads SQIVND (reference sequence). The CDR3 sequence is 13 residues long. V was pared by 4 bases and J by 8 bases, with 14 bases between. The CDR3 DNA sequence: TGTGCCAGTAGTACACAGGGTTTGGAGGGCTACACCTTC. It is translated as CASSTQGLEGYTF.

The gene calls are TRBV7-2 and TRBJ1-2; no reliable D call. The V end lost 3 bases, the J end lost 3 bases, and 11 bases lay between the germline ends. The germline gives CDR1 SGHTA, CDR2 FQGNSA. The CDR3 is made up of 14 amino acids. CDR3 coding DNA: TGTGCCAGCAGCTTCGGTACATCCGACTATGGCTACACCTTC. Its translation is CASSFGTSDYGYTF.

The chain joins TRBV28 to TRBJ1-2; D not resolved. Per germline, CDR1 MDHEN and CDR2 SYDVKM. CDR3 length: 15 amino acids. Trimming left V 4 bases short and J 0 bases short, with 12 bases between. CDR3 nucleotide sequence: TGTGCCAGCAGTTACCCCTGGCGGACTAACTATGGCTACACCTTC. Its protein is CASSYPWRTNYGYTF.

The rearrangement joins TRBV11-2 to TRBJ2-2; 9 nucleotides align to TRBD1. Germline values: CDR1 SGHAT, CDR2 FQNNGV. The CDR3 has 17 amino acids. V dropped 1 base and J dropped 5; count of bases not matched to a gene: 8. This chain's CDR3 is CASSLVSGTGWTGELFF. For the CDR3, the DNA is TGTGCCAGCAGCTTAGTGTCTGGGACAGGGTGGACCGGGGAGCTGTTTTTT.